This TCR beta chain is drawn from a study of blood T cell repertoires in COVID-19. About the research overall: T cells, B-cell-depleted T cells, or PBMCs provided the cDNA or gDNA that served as material.

Sequencing used immunoSEQ multiplex PCR; TCRdb keeps in-frame clones, though not all of them. The sample gives about 91,000 clones, over 60% of which show up once; roughly 6.6% is in the top ten. The CDR3 loop spans 14 amino acids. Germline-derived CDR1 and CDR2 are SGHAT and FQNNGV. After removal of 5 bases from V and 7 bases from J, the junction contained 8 bases not matched to a gene. This clone was recorded once. The source is a man between 65 and 79 years old with acute or convalescent COVID-19. V usage is TRBV11-2 and J usage is TRBJ2-7; TRBD1 agrees at 10 bases. Sequenced: peripheral blood. In nucleotides, the CDR3 is TGTGCCAGCAGCCCGACAGGGGGCGCGTCTGAGCAGTACTTC. Its protein product is CASSPTGGASEQYF.